The clone carrying this TCR beta chain was picked up many times. What it binds is not known. The record originates from a study of metastatic and nonmetastatic thyroid tumors. Overall study context: Comparative analysis of repertoires was undertaken across blood and tumor or nodule tissue obtained from malignant and benign thyroid patients. Study conclusions and caveats: The reported finding was significantly higher TCR beta diversity in malignant thyroid tumors relative to benign nodules, in blood and tumor.

MiXCR re-clonotyped the PCR reads for TCRdb. This sample yields over 8,500 clones, of which 12% are seen a single time; around 12% belongs to the top ten. Per germline, CDR1 DFQATT and CDR2 SNEGSKA (reference sequence). Trimming at V came to 2 bases and at J to 7 bases, leaving 13 bases not matched to a gene. CDR3 length: 15 residues. All patients were untreated before thyroid surgery. The receptor's source is a female donor with papillary thyroid cancer or a benign thyroid nodule (not recorded which). Some clones in this sample may be carry-over from other donors' samples. Sequencing input: blood. The gene calls are TRBV20-1 and TRBJ1-1, with TRBD1 matching over 7 bases. CDR3 coding DNA: TGCAGTGCTAGAACCGACCGTGACAGGGTTATTGAAGCTTTCTTT. This encodes CSARTDRDRVIEAFF.